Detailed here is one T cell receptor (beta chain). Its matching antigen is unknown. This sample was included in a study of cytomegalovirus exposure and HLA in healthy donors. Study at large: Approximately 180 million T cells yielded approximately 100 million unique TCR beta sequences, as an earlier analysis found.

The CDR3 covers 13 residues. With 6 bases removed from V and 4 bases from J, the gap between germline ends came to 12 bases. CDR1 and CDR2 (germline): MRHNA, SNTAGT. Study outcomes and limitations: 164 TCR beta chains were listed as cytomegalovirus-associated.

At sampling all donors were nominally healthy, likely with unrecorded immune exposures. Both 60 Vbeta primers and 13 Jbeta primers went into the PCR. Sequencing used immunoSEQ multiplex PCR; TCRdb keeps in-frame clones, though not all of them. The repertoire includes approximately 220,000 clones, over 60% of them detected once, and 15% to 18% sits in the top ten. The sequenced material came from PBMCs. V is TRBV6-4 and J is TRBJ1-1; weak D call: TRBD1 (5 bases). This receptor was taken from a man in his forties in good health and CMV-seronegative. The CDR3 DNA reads TGTGCCAGCAGCCCAGACAGAGGCACTGAAGCTTTCTTT. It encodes CASSPDRGTEAFF.